This T cell receptor (beta chain) comes out of a study of T cell responses to AZD1222 COVID-19 vaccine. Germline CDR1 and CDR2: LGHNA and YSLEER. This CDR3 has 15 residues. The V end was cut by 1 base, the J end by 0 bases, with 7 bases between. Only in-frame clones appear in the TCRdb table, and some are missing; sequencing was by immunoSEQ multiplex PCR. The sample comprises 80,000 to 130,000 clones, more than 75% of which are singletons, and 3% to 4% rests with the top ten. As concerns this clone: What it binds is unknown.

Study results and limitations: At baseline, seropositivity was found in only 5 to 7 AZD1222 recipients. The repertoires were collected only after the peak T cell response. Nearly half of spike-specific TCRs reportedly target unmutated variant regions.

This chain links TRBV4-3 with TRBJ1-5; D call uncertain. Sample: peripheral blood, taken on day 0 of AZD1222 vaccination. This sequence was found in an adult in good health. The CDR3 loop is CASSQGWNSNQPQHF. The CDR3 nucleotides are TGCGCCAGCAGCCAAGGTTGGAATAGCAATCAGCCCCAGCATTTT.